Given below is one T cell receptor (beta chain) in context. Its antigen remains unknown. CDR3 length: 14 residues. V trimming: 3 bases; J trimming: 4 bases; junction bases outside the gene matches: 4. Germline V gene sequence: CDR1 SGHVS, CDR2 FQNEAQ. The data derive from a study of OX40 agonist ivuxolimab in advanced cancers. Using immunoSEQ multiplex PCR, the repertoire was profiled, and TCRdb retains in-frame clones only, with some absent. The sample has around 100,000 clones; 75% to 95% are singletons. Study observations and caveats: Patients who responded partially at 0.1-3.0 mg/kg showed clonal expansion ranking among the lowest. In the 0.1 to 3.0 mg/kg range, CD4+ and CD8+ blood T cells had expanded clonally by week 6. More expanded clones were seen, on average, in CD8+ T cells than in CD4+.

The receptor was isolated from an adult with an advanced solid tumor such as melanoma, head and neck, liver or kidney cancer. This sequence joins TRBV7-8 and TRBJ2-5; 8 bases align to TRBD1. Specimen: CD4+ or CD8+ T cells sorted from blood, collected in a trial of the OX40 agonist ivuxolimab. CDR3 protein: CASSFGQGLETQYF. The DNA for the CDR3 is TGTGCCAGCAGCTTCGGACAGGGTTTAGAGACCCAGTACTTC.